Listed below are T cell receptor beta chains from one sample, sequenced in a study of blood T cell repertoires in COVID-19. The protocol was immunoSEQ multiplex PCR, while the TCRdb copy is restricted to in-frame clones and leaves out a portion. The sample gives around 150,000 clones, approximately 90% of which show up once; about 0.95% is in the top ten. Sequenced material: peripheral blood. Receptor source: a man aged 18 to 29 with acute or convalescent COVID-19. Both conserved end residues are part of each CDR3. The D gene is left open where the match is weak. Expanded clones get a size class; other rows say once, few or many, or leave the size out.

CDR3 DNA: TGTGCCAGCAGTTCCCAAAATTCACCCCTCCACTTT
CDR3 protein: CASSSQNSPLHF
clone size: .
V gene: TRBV6-6
D gene: .
J gene: TRBJ1-6

CDR3 DNA: TGTGCCAGCAGTCGACAGAATAGTCCGGGGGCCCTCCACTTT
CDR3 protein: CASSRQNSPGALHF
clone size: .
V gene: TRBV6-5
D gene: .
J gene: TRBJ1-6

CDR3 DNA: TGCAGCGTGGGGGACAGGGGTAAATGGGAGACCCAGTACTTC
CDR3 protein: CSVGDRGKWETQYF
clone size: .
V gene: TRBV29-1
D gene: TRBD1
J gene: TRBJ2-5

CDR3 DNA: TGTGCCTGGAGTGCTTACAGCCTCGGTGAAAAACTGTTTTTT
CDR3 protein: CAWSAYSLGEKLFF
clone size: .
V gene: TRBV30
D gene: .
J gene: TRBJ1-4

CDR3 DNA: TGCAGTGCTAGTCGACAGGCGGACACTGAAGCTTTCTTT
CDR3 protein: CSASRQADTEAFF
clone size: few
V gene: TRBV20-1
D gene: .
J gene: TRBJ1-1

CDR3 DNA: TGTGCCAGCAGCCCCGCGGGGGGGACAGGATCCTACGAGCAGTACTTC
CDR3 protein: CASSPAGGTGSYEQYF
clone size: few
V gene: TRBV7-3
D gene: .
J gene: TRBJ2-7

CDR3 DNA: TGCAGCGTGGAACGGGGGACAGGGATGAACACTGAAGCTTTCTTT
CDR3 protein: CSVERGTGMNTEAFF
clone size: .
V gene: TRBV29-1
D gene: TRBD1
J gene: TRBJ1-1

CDR3 DNA: TGTGCCAGCAGCGATTTGGGGACAGGGTCGTACAATGAGCAGTTCTTC
CDR3 protein: CASSDLGTGSYNEQFF
clone size: .
V gene: TRBV5-4
D gene: TRBD1
J gene: TRBJ2-1

CDR3 DNA: TGTGCCAGCAGCCTCTCCGGGACAGGGGGCTATGGCTACACCTTC
CDR3 protein: CASSLSGTGGYGYTF
clone size: .
V gene: TRBV3-1/TRBV3-2
D gene: TRBD1
J gene: TRBJ1-2

CDR3 DNA: TGTGCCAGCAGCCAAGATCTTGGACAGGCTCAAGAGACCCAGTACTTC
CDR3 protein: CASSQDLGQAQETQYF
clone size: .
V gene: TRBV3-1/TRBV3-2
D gene: TRBD1
J gene: TRBJ2-5

CDR3 DNA: TGTGCCAGTAGTGCCCGGACTAGCGGGAATCGTGAGACCCAGTACTTC
CDR3 protein: CASSARTSGNRETQYF
clone size: .
V gene: TRBV19
D gene: TRBD2
J gene: TRBJ2-5

CDR3 DNA: TGTGCTAGTGGTTTGACTAGCGGGGGCTCCTACAATGAGCAGTTCTTC
CDR3 protein: CASGLTSGGSYNEQFF
clone size: .
V gene: TRBV12-5
D gene: TRBD2
J gene: TRBJ2-1

CDR3 DNA: TGTGCCTGGACCGTGGCCGGAAACACCATATATTTT
CDR3 protein: CAWTVAGNTIYF
clone size: .
V gene: TRBV30
D gene: .
J gene: TRBJ1-3

CDR3 DNA: TGTGCCAGTGGGGGCCCCGACGGGGGGACCCTTCAGGAGTGGGGCTACACCTTC
CDR3 protein: CASGGPDGGTLQEWGYTF
clone size: .
V gene: TRBV19
D gene: .
J gene: TRBJ1-2

CDR3 DNA: TGTGCCAGCAGCGTACGGGTTTCGAACACCGGGGAGCTGTTTTTT
CDR3 protein: CASSVRVSNTGELFF
clone size: .
V gene: TRBV9
D gene: .
J gene: TRBJ2-2

CDR3 DNA: TGTGCCAGCAGCGAGCTACAGGGGTATACGCAGTATTTT
CDR3 protein: CASSELQGYTQYF
clone size: .
V gene: TRBV9
D gene: TRBD1
J gene: TRBJ2-3

CDR3 DNA: TGTGCCAGCAGCTATGGACAGAACGTCCCCCGGGAGCTGTTTTTT
CDR3 protein: CASSYGQNVPRELFF
clone size: .
V gene: TRBV28
D gene: .
J gene: TRBJ2-2

CDR3 DNA: TGTGCCAGCAGCTTGGCCGTACAGGGGGCTGGTAATGAGCAGTTCTTC
CDR3 protein: CASSLAVQGAGNEQFF
clone size: .
V gene: TRBV5-8
D gene: TRBD1
J gene: TRBJ2-1

CDR3 DNA: TGTGCCAGCAGCTTAGGACTGATAGCCAAAAACATTCAGTACTTC
CDR3 protein: CASSLGLIAKNIQYF
clone size: .
V gene: TRBV7-2
D gene: .
J gene: TRBJ2-4

CDR3 DNA: TGTGCCAGCAGCCGCCAGGGGGGTCCATCCGAAAAACTGTTTTTT
CDR3 protein: CASSRQGGPSEKLFF
clone size: .
V gene: TRBV3-1/TRBV3-2
D gene: TRBD1
J gene: TRBJ1-4

CDR3 DNA: TGTGCCTGGAGTGTACCGGGTGCGGGGGGGCCTGTTGAGCAGTTCTTC
CDR3 protein: CAWSVPGAGGPVEQFF
clone size: once
V gene: TRBV30
D gene: TRBD2
J gene: TRBJ2-1

CDR3 DNA: TGCGCCAGCAGCCAAGTCACGACAGGCTCCTACAATGAGCAGTTCTTC
CDR3 protein: CASSQVTTGSYNEQFF
clone size: .
V gene: TRBV4-1
D gene: .
J gene: TRBJ2-1

CDR3 DNA: TGTGCCAGCAGCGTAGGAGTCTCGTATAATTCACCCCTCCACTTT
CDR3 protein: CASSVGVSYNSPLHF
clone size: .
V gene: TRBV9
D gene: .
J gene: TRBJ1-6

CDR3 DNA: TGTGCCAGCAGCTCCCCTTCGTCGGGACAGGCCCATCAAGAGACCCAGTACTTC
CDR3 protein: CASSSPSSGQAHQETQYF
clone size: .
V gene: TRBV5-8
D gene: TRBD1
J gene: TRBJ2-5

CDR3 DNA: TGTGCCAGCAGCGCAGGACTAGCGGAGACCCAGTACTTC
CDR3 protein: CASSAGLAETQYF
clone size: .
V gene: TRBV11-2
D gene: TRBD2
J gene: TRBJ2-5

CDR3 DNA: TGCGCCAGCAGCCAAGATCTAGGATCGTTTGAAAAACTGTTTTTT
CDR3 protein: CASSQDLGSFEKLFF
clone size: .
V gene: TRBV4-1
D gene: .
J gene: TRBJ1-4

CDR3 DNA: TGTGCCATCAGTCAGGGGGAAGACTATGGCTACACCTTC
CDR3 protein: CAISQGEDYGYTF
clone size: .
V gene: TRBV10-3
D gene: TRBD1
J gene: TRBJ1-2

CDR3 DNA: TGTGCCAGCAGCTTAGCTTTTGGTGGGACAATGGGGGGCTACACCTTC
CDR3 protein: CASSLAFGGTMGGYTF
clone size: .
V gene: TRBV7-2
D gene: .
J gene: TRBJ1-2

CDR3 DNA: TGCAGCGTTCTGGAGGGCTACTATGGCTACACCTTC
CDR3 protein: CSVLEGYYGYTF
clone size: .
V gene: TRBV29-1
D gene: .
J gene: TRBJ1-2

CDR3 DNA: TGTGCCAGCAGTGAGGGAGCGGGGGTTCGGGATGAGCAGTTCTTC
CDR3 protein: CASSEGAGVRDEQFF
clone size: .
V gene: TRBV2
D gene: TRBD2
J gene: TRBJ2-1

CDR3 DNA: TGTGCCAGCAGCCGAGCTGACAGAGAAGCTTTCTTT
CDR3 protein: CASSRADREAFF
clone size: .
V gene: TRBV7-9
D gene: .
J gene: TRBJ1-1

CDR3 DNA: TGCGCCAGCAGTGAAAGTGGGCGGGACACTGAAGCTTTCTTT
CDR3 protein: CASSESGRDTEAFF
clone size: .
V gene: TRBV10-1
D gene: .
J gene: TRBJ1-1

CDR3 DNA: TGTGCCAGCAACACAGGGCTGCAAGAGACCCAGTACTTC
CDR3 protein: CASNTGLQETQYF
clone size: .
V gene: TRBV2
D gene: .
J gene: TRBJ2-5

CDR3 DNA: TGTGCCAGCAGCCAAGGACAGGCTGAAGCTTTCTTT
CDR3 protein: CASSQGQAEAFF
clone size: few
V gene: TRBV3-1/TRBV3-2
D gene: .
J gene: TRBJ1-1

CDR3 DNA: TGCGCCAGCAGCCTTGACAGGAACACCGGGGAGCTGTTTTTT
CDR3 protein: CASSLDRNTGELFF
clone size: .
V gene: TRBV5-1
D gene: .
J gene: TRBJ2-2

CDR3 DNA: TGTGCCATCAGTGAGTCGCAGCGTAATTCACCCCTCCACTTT
CDR3 protein: CAISESQRNSPLHF
clone size: .
V gene: TRBV10-3
D gene: .
J gene: TRBJ1-6

CDR3 DNA: TGCGCCAGCAGCATGGACATCAGACAGCCCCAGCATTTT
CDR3 protein: CASSMDIRQPQHF
clone size: once
V gene: TRBV5-1
D gene: .
J gene: TRBJ1-5

CDR3 DNA: TGTGCCAGCAGCCAAGGGACAGGGGGCGCCGGGGGCTACACCTTC
CDR3 protein: CASSQGTGGAGGYTF
clone size: .
V gene: TRBV3-1/TRBV3-2
D gene: TRBD1
J gene: TRBJ1-2